The entry below describes one TCR beta chain. The germline CDR1 and CDR2 sequences are MNHEY and SMNVEV (reference sequence). This CDR3 region has 14 residues. V was shortened by 1 base and J by 7 bases, with 11 bases between the two germline ends. This specimen belongs to a study of control samples from healthy donors and cancer patients. TCRdb's table, derived via immunoSEQ multiplex PCR, lists solely in-frame clones and lacks some. There are approximately 49,000 clones in the sample; about 86% occur only once, and approximately 2.6% lies in the top ten. The chain employs TRBV27 and TRBJ2-1, with D possibly matching TRBD2 (6 bases). The receptor comes from a woman in her forties or fifties with lung cancer. Sequenced material: PBMCs. This CDR3 reads CASSLYRDSNEQFF. The DNA for the CDR3 is TGTGCCAGCAGTTTATATCGGGACTCGAATGAGCAGTTCTTC.